The present TCR beta chain was sequenced within a study of T-cell reconstitution after alpha-beta-depleted transplantation in children. Unique molecular identifiers were incorporated into the prepared TCRbeta library. MiXCR, applied by TCRdb to the PCR reads, yields one record per CDR3 protein. The sample comprises about 190,000 distinct CDR3 sequences, approximately 10% of which are singletons, and roughly 13% rests with the top ten. CDR1 DFQATT and CDR2 SNEGSKA come from the germline V gene (reference sequence). The CDR3 length is 13 residues. This clonotype came up many times. The sequence came from a boy aged 2 to 10 with acute myeloid leukemia, due to receive a stem cell transplant. The specimen comprised PBMCs, sampled before TCRalphabeta/CD19-depleted stem cell transplant. The J gene is TRBJ2-7, the V gene TRBV20-1, with a tentative D call TRBD1 (5 bases). The CDR3 spells CSPRASGSYEQYF. In DNA, the CDR3 is TGCAGCCCCAGGGCATCCGGCTCCTACGAGCAGTACTTC.